One sample yielded the 13 T cell receptor beta chains listed below, sequenced in a study of sequential checkpoint blockade in melanoma. TCRdb's copy holds only in-frame clones and misses some; the assay was immunoSEQ multiplex PCR. Here the sample spans 3,000 or so clones, around 19% being singletons. Treatment given: randomized to nivolumab then ipilimumab (arm A) or the reverse (arm B). The source material was tumor tissue (inferred from file names), sampled from a patient given nivolumab and ipilimumab in sequence. The receptors come from a human donor with melanoma.

This chain joins TRBV18 and TRBJ2-3; D may be TRBD1 or TRBD2 (5 bases each). Germline CDR1 and CDR2: KGHSH and LQKENI. This CDR3 region has 14 residues. V was pared by 2 bases and J by 4 bases, with 10 bases between. The CDR3 nucleotides read TGTGCCAGCTCACCAGGGTGGGACGCAGATACGCAGTATTTT. Amino acid sequence: CASSPGWDADTQYF.

There are a few counts of this clone. The rearrangement joins TRBV6-8 to TRBJ2-7, with 9 positions matching TRBD2. V lost 5 bases, J lost 4 bases, and 9 bases stayed unmatched. The CDR3 is 15 residues long. Germline V CDR1 and CDR2: MNHGY, SAAAGT. The CDR3 nucleotides read TGTGCCAGCAGTGACCCGGGACTAGCTGTTTACGAGCAGTACTTC. As protein: CASSDPGLAVYEQYF.

This clone rates as medium-sized. The rearrangement uses TRBV11-3 and TRBJ2-5; D not resolved. Germline V gene data show CDR1 as SGHNT and CDR2 as YENEEA. Trimming removed 4 bases at V and 5 bases at J, with 20 bases between. The CDR3 spans 16 residues. CDR3 bases: TGTGCCAGCAGCTCTCAACAGTCAGTGGTAGTTGAGACCCAGTACTTC. Amino acids: CASSSQQSVVVETQYF.

By sample fraction, this clone is medium-sized. This CDR3 is CASSFFRGATGELFF. The DNA for the CDR3 is TGTGCCAGCAGCTTCTTTCGGGGGGCCACCGGGGAGCTGTTTTTT. The rearrangement links TRBV11-3 to TRBJ2-2, with D possibly being TRBD2 (7 bases). CDR3 length: 15 residues. V lost 3 bases and J lost 4, with 12 bases in between. Germline V gene sequence: CDR1 SGHNT, CDR2 YENEEA.

This clone has just a few counts. The rearrangement joins TRBV19 to TRBJ2-6; D tentatively reads TRBD1 or TRBD2 (5 bases each). V was pared by 1 base and J by 0 bases, with 10 bases between. CDR1 and CDR2 (germline): LNHDA, SQIVND (reference sequence). This CDR3 spans 17 amino acids. The CDR3: CASSIAGDGSGANVLTF. The CDR3 DNA sequence: TGTGCCAGTAGTATAGCTGGGGACGGCTCTGGGGCCAACGTCCTGACTTTC.

The chain links TRBV5-1 to TRBJ2-7; 13 nucleotides match TRBD2. The ends lost 3 bases at V and 1 base at J; junction bases unmatched: 1. Germline CDR1 reads SGHRS; CDR2 reads YFSETQ. The CDR3 spans 15 residues. The CDR3 DNA reads TGCGCCAGCAGCTCGGGACTAGCGGGATCCTACGAGCAGTACTTC. This gives the protein CASSSGLAGSYEQYF.

The chain couples TRBV6-8 to TRBJ1-6, with D hard to call. The CDR3 is 14 amino acids. Trimming cost V 7 bases and J 7 bases, with 14 bases left between them. Germline V gives CDR1 MNHGY, CDR2 SAAAGT. CDR3 sequence (DNA): TGTGCCAGCAAACCGACCGGTACGAATTCACCCCTCCACTTT. This encodes CASKPTGTNSPLHF.

This clone was observed a few times. In DNA form, the CDR3 reads TGTGCCAGCAGTCTCAGGGGCATGAACACTGAAGCTTTCTTT. It translates to CASSLRGMNTEAFF. The chain has TRBV6-8 and TRBJ1-1, with a weak D call TRBD1 (6 bases). V was pared by 5 bases and J by 0 bases, with 10 bases between. Germline V gene lookup returns CDR1 MNHGY and CDR2 SAAAGT. The CDR3 totals 14 residues.

Within the sample, this clone is large. V and J are TRBV11-3 and TRBJ2-1, with 8 bases identical to TRBD2. The junction had 5 bases not matched to a gene; V was cut back by 3 bases and J by 4 bases. CDR3 length: 15 amino acids. The V gene's germline CDR1 is SGHNT and CDR2 YENEEA. DNA of the CDR3: TGTGCCAGCAGCTTCCAGCGGGGGTATTACAATGAGCAGTTCTTC. Protein: CASSFQRGYYNEQFF.

The rearrangement uses TRBV6-8 and TRBJ2-7; 8 bases fit TRBD1. Germline assignment: CDR1 MNHGY and CDR2 SAAAGT. The CDR3 length is 16 residues. The J segment lost 2 bases and the V segment lost 0 bases, leaving 6 bases of the junction unmatched. CDR3 protein: CASSYSPGTGAYEQYF. As DNA, the CDR3 is TGTGCCAGCAGTTACTCGCCCGGGACAGGAGCCTACGAGCAGTACTTC.

This clone was picked up a small number of times. The chain couples TRBV6-8 to TRBJ2-3; D possibly corresponds to TRBD2 (5 bases). The CDR3 is 14 residues long. V lost 7 bases and J lost 5, with 16 bases in between. Germline CDR1 reads MNHGY; CDR2 reads SAAAGT. CDR3 amino acids: CASKEGPEEDTQYF. CDR3 bases: TGTGCCAGCAAAGAGGGCCCTGAGGAAGATACGCAGTATTTT.

This chain links TRBV30 with TRBJ1-1; the D gene is possibly TRBD1 (5 bases). CDR3 length equals 15 residues. The V and J ends lost 0 bases and 3 bases respectively, with 14 bases between them. Germline CDR1 reads GTSNPN; CDR2 reads SVGIG (reference sequence). The CDR3: CAWSVGAGRYTEAFF. As DNA, the CDR3 is TGTGCCTGGAGTGTAGGGGCAGGGAGGTACACTGAAGCTTTCTTT.

CDR3 sequence (DNA): TGTGCCAGCAGTACGACTCCGTTAGGTGGTGAGCAGTTCTTC. It encodes CASSTTPLGGEQFF. The chain combines TRBV6-8 with TRBJ2-1; no reliable D call. This CDR3 has 14 amino acids. Germline V lookup: CDR1 MNHGY, CDR2 SAAAGT. The V gene lost 5 bases and the J gene lost 9 bases, with 17 bases spanning the gap.